The clone carrying this T cell receptor (beta chain) has ten or more counts. As yet, its antigen is unknown. With iRepertoire HTBI primers and Arm-PCR of CDR3 regions, TCR beta libraries were built. TCRdb itself ran the multiplex PCR reads through MiXCR, one entry per CDR3 protein. The sample records 500,000 to 700,000 distinct CDR3 sequences, 15% to 20% being singletons. V shed 7 bases, J shed 6 bases, and the junction held 9 bases outside the gene matches. The CDR3 loop spans 13 amino acids. This entry belongs to a study of regulatory T cells in long-lasting Graves disease. Time point noted: newly diagnosed GD, antithyroid drugs for less than 3 months. After RNA was extracted from PBMCs, the TCR library was made from it. Whole-study results and caveats: It was in persistent disease that TRBV28, TRBJ1-2 and TRBJ2-5 were favored. Newly diagnosed patients had higher TCR diversity than persistent Graves' patients did.

The same sample was also used in a study of T cells in Graves' hyperthyroidism and ophthalmopathy. That work adds: Calling Graves' hyperthyroidism stable meant ophthalmopathy did not progress within 18 months.

V is TRBV12-3 or TRBV12-4 and J is TRBJ2-7; 7 positions agree with TRBD1. The specimen was peripheral blood mononuclear cells (PBMCs), collected at new diagnosis, from a patient treated with antithyroid drugs. The TCR comes from a woman between 25 and 40 years old with Graves disease. This CDR3 reads CASTTRTGTEQYF. Here the CDR3 DNA reads TGTGCCAGCACCACCAGGACAGGTACCGAGCAGTACTTC.